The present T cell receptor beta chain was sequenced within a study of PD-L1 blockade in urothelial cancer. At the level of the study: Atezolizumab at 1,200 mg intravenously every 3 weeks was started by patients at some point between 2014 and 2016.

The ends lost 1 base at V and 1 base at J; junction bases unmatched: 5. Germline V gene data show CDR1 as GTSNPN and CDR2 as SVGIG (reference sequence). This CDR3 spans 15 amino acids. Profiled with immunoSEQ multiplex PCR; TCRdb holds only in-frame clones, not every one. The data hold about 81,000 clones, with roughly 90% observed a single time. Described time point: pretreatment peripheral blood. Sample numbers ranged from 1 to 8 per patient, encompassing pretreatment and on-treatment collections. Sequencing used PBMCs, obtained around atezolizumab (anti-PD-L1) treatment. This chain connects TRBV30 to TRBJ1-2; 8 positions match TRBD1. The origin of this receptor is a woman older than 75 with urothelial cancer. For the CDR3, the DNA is TGTGCCTGGAGTGAGGCAGGGGGCAATAACTATGGCTACACCTTC. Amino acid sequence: CAWSEAGGNNYGYTF.